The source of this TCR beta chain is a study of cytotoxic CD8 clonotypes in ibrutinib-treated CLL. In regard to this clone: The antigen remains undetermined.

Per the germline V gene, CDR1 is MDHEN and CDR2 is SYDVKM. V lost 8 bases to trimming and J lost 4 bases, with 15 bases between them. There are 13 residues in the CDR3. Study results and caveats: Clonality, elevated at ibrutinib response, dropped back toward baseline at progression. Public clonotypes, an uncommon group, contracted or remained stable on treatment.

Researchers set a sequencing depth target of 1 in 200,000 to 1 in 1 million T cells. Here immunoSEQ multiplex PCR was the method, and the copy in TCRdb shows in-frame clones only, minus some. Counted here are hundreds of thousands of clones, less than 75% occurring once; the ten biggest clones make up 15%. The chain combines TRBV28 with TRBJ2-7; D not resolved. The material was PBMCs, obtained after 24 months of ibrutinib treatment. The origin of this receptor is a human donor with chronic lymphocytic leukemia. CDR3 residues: CASERGIGYEQYF. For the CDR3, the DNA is TGTGCCAGCGAGCGAGGTATAGGTTACGAGCAGTACTTC. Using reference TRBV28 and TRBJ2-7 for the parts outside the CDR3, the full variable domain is DVKVTQSSRYLVKRTGEKVFLECVQDMDHENMFWYRQDPGLGLRLIYFSYDVKMKEKGDIPEGYSVSREKKERFSLILESASTNQTSMYLCASERGIGYEQYFGPGTRLTVT.